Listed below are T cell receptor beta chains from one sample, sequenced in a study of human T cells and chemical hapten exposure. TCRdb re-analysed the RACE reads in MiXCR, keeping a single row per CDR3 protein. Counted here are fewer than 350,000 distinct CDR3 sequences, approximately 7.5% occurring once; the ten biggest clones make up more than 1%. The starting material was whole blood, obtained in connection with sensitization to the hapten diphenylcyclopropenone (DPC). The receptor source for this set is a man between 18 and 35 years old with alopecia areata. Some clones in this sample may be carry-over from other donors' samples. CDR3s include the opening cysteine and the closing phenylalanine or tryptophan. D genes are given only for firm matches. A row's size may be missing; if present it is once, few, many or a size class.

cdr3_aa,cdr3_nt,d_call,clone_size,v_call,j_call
CATSDLDSNEQFF,TGTGCCACCAGTGACCTGGACAGCAATGAGCAGTTCTTC,-,-,TRBV24-1,TRBJ2-1
CASGPRDLNTEAFF,TGTGCTAGTGGGCCGCGGGACCTGAACACTGAAGCTTTCTTT,-,few,TRBV12-5,TRBJ1-1
CATGRGDSYNSPLHF,TGTGCCACGGGACGGGGGGACTCCTATAATTCACCCCTCCACTTT,-,few,TRBV25-1,TRBJ1-6
CASSYVGNEKLFF,TGTGCCAGCAGTTACGTGGGTAATGAAAAACTGTTTTTT,-,few,TRBV6-6,TRBJ1-4
CASSKLTVVGNQPQHF,TGTGCCAGCAGTAAACTTACAGTGGTGGGCAATCAGCCCCAGCATTTT,-,-,TRBV6-2/TRBV6-3,TRBJ1-5
CASSLVSGGTGELFF,TGTGCCAGCAGCTTAGTCAGCGGAGGCACCGGGGAGCTGTTTTTT,-,few,TRBV11-1,TRBJ2-2
CASSLRGISGNTIYF,TGTGCCAGCAGCCTCCGCGGGATCTCTGGAAACACCATATATTTT,-,many,TRBV7-2,TRBJ1-3
CASRDSLPLNYGYTF,TGTGCCAGCAGGGACTCCCTACCACTCAACTATGGCTACACCTTC,-,-,TRBV21-1,TRBJ1-2
CSAARGTGNTQPQHF,TGCAGTGCTGCTCGCGGGACAGGGAATACCCAGCCCCAGCATTTT,TRBD1,-,TRBV20-1,TRBJ1-5
CASSFVLAGSRTDTQYF,TGTGCCAGCAGTTTTGTGCTAGCGGGTTCGCGCACAGATACGCAGTATTTT,TRBD2,few,TRBV12-3/TRBV12-4,TRBJ2-3
CASSLGDRRNQPQHF,TGTGCCAGCAGCTTAGGGGACAGGCGCAATCAGCCCCAGCATTTT,TRBD1,many,TRBV7-2,TRBJ1-5
CASSTYGSNTEAFF,TGTGCCAGCAGCACCTACGGATCGAACACTGAAGCTTTCTTT,-,few,TRBV12-3/TRBV12-4,TRBJ1-1
CASSPVHPGANVLTF,TGTGCCAGCTCGCCGGTCCACCCTGGGGCCAACGTCCTGACTTTC,-,-,TRBV27,TRBJ2-6
CASSARTGDETQYF,TGTGCCAGCAGTGCCCGGACAGGGGACGAGACCCAGTACTTC,TRBD1,-,TRBV2,TRBJ2-5
CASSYSAGTAINHQETQYF,TGTGCCAGCAGTTATTCAGCCGGGACAGCGATTAACCACCAAGAGACCCAGTACTTC,TRBD1,few,TRBV6-9,TRBJ2-5
CSARDSGPTFTDTQYF,TGCAGTGCTAGAGATTCAGGACCCACCTTCACAGATACGCAGTATTTT,-,-,TRBV20-1,TRBJ2-3
CASSQADISPGNTIYF,TGTGCCAGCAGCCAAGCGGACATCTCCCCTGGAAACACCATATATTTT,-,many,TRBV3-1,TRBJ1-3
CASILEGLNTEAFF,TGTGCCAGCATCCTTGAGGGTTTGAACACTGAAGCTTTCTTT,-,-,TRBV6-6,TRBJ1-1
CSVATAKETQYF,TGCAGTGTCGCTACAGCGAAAGAGACCCAGTACTTC,-,many,TRBV20-1,TRBJ2-5
CASSTSGDDTQYF,TGTGCCAGCAGCACCTCTGGAGACGATACGCAGTATTTT,-,-,TRBV7-2,TRBJ2-3
CASSKRSGRETQYF,TGTGCCAGCAGCAAAAGGTCGGGGAGAGAGACCCAGTACTTC,-,-,TRBV21-1,TRBJ2-5
CSVLTGVGTGELFF,TGCAGCGTTCTTACAGGGGTGGGCACCGGGGAGCTGTTTTTT,TRBD1,few,TRBV29-1,TRBJ2-2
CASSYLVGDYNEQFF,TGTGCCAGCAGTTACCTAGTTGGGGACTACAATGAGCAGTTCTTC,-,few,TRBV28,TRBJ2-1
CSVVGEMNTEAFF,TGCAGCGTTGTCGGTGAGATGAACACTGAAGCTTTCTTT,-,few,TRBV29-1,TRBJ1-1
CASSPGSYGYTF,TGTGCCAGCAGCCCGGGGAGCTATGGCTACACCTTC,-,-,TRBV12-3/TRBV12-4,TRBJ1-2
CASIPGGRDTQYF,TGTGCCAGCATCCCCGGGGGGAGGGATACGCAGTATTTT,TRBD2,-,TRBV7-9,TRBJ2-3
CASRLGGAANEKLFF,TGTGCCAGCAGGCTGGGGGGGGCGGCTAATGAAAAACTGTTTTTT,-,-,TRBV12-3/TRBV12-4,TRBJ1-4
CASSLAMRGKADTQYF,TGCGCCAGCAGCTTGGCCATGAGGGGGAAGGCAGATACGCAGTATTTT,-,-,TRBV5-1,TRBJ2-3
CASSLEPGRSTDTQYF,TGTGCCAGCAGTTTAGAGCCCGGGCGGAGCACAGATACGCAGTATTTT,-,-,TRBV27,TRBJ2-3
CATSPRTGTALLVGSLHF,TGTGCCACCAGCCCCCGAACCGGGACAGCCCTCTTGGTTGGGTCCCTCCACTTT,TRBD1,many,TRBV15,TRBJ1-6
CASSPMRDNDEQFF,TGTGCCAGCAGCCCTATGAGGGACAATGATGAGCAGTTCTTC,-,few,TRBV7-3,TRBJ2-1
CASSLSQLTEAFF,TGTGCCAGCAGTTTATCCCAACTAACTGAAGCTTTCTTT,-,few,TRBV28,TRBJ1-1
CSASSGTGGYEQYF,TGCAGTGCTAGTTCCGGGACAGGGGGCTACGAGCAGTACTTC,TRBD1,-,TRBV20-1,TRBJ2-7
CAITPDVSRNEQFF,TGTGCCATCACCCCTGACGTCTCTCGCAATGAGCAGTTCTTC,-,-,TRBV10-3,TRBJ2-1
CSAYRVVTEAFF,TGCAGCGCATACAGGGTTGTCACTGAAGCTTTCTTT,-,-,TRBV29-1,TRBJ1-1
CSSQPRGNYNEQFF,TGCAGTTCCCAGCCCAGGGGAAACTACAATGAGCAGTTCTTC,-,few,TRBV20-1,TRBJ2-1
CSARRAGVLVNEQFF,TGCAGTGCTAGAAGAGCGGGGGTCCTAGTCAATGAGCAGTTCTTC,TRBD2,-,TRBV20-1,TRBJ2-1
CASSPVGGGRRGLTDTQYF,TGTGCCAGCTCACCAGTCGGTGGGGGGAGAAGGGGCCTGACAGATACGCAGTATTTT,-,-,TRBV18,TRBJ2-3
CASSLSGRAGAYEQYF,TGTGCCAGCAGTTTATCGGGCAGGGCCGGTGCCTACGAGCAGTACTTC,-,few,TRBV28,TRBJ2-7
CASSLDRRSSSYEQYF,TGCGCCAGCAGCTTGGATCGCCGCTCGAGCTCCTACGAGCAGTACTTC,-,-,TRBV5-1,TRBJ2-7
CASSLASGGGYTF,TGTGCCAGCAGCTTAGCATCTGGGGGTGGCTACACCTTC,-,few,TRBV7-2,TRBJ1-2
CASSVRERGNIQYF,TGTGCCAGCAGTGTCCGGGAACGAGGGAACATTCAGTACTTC,-,-,TRBV6-1,TRBJ2-4
CASSQTASRGTEAFF,TGTGCCAGCAGCCAAACAGCATCTAGAGGGACTGAAGCTTTCTTT,-,-,TRBV7-2,TRBJ1-1
CASSEKDTPSNGDEQFF,TGCGCCAGCAGCGAAAAGGACACGCCGTCTAATGGCGATGAGCAGTTCTTC,-,-,TRBV4-1,TRBJ2-1
CASSLLPGQGNYGYTF,TGTGCCAGCAGCTTGCTTCCGGGACAGGGTAACTATGGCTACACCTTC,TRBD1,few,TRBV5-4,TRBJ1-2
CASRPTSGKDNEQFF,TGTGCCAGCAGACCGACTAGCGGAAAGGACAATGAGCAGTTCTTC,TRBD2,-,TRBV11-2,TRBJ2-1
CASSSTGATYNEQFF,TGTGCCAGCAGCTCAACAGGTGCTACCTACAATGAGCAGTTCTTC,-,few,TRBV7-8,TRBJ2-1
CASSRTNNEQFF,TGTGCCAGCAGCCGGACGAACAATGAGCAGTTCTTC,-,-,TRBV16,TRBJ2-1
CASSSRGLEFKNIQYF,TGTGCCAGCAGTTCCAGGGGGCTCGAGTTCAAAAACATTCAGTACTTC,TRBD1,few,TRBV6-2/TRBV6-3,TRBJ2-4
CASSELYWSSGPEAFF,TGTGCCAGCAGTGAATTGTATTGGTCGTCGGGCCCCGAAGCTTTCTTT,-,-,TRBV25-1,TRBJ1-1
CSVEDLAYYGYTF,TGCAGCGTTGAAGATCTGGCGTACTATGGCTACACCTTC,-,many,TRBV29-1,TRBJ1-2
CASSYLRGSTGELFF,TGTGCCAGCAGTTACTTGCGGGGGAGCACCGGGGAGCTGTTTTTT,TRBD2,-,TRBV6-2/TRBV6-3,TRBJ2-2
CASSLRAAQSSYEKLFF,TGTGCCAGCAGCTTAAGGGCGGCACAGTCTTCTTATGAAAAACTGTTTTTT,-,few,TRBV7-9,TRBJ1-4
CASSRGGGAIANQPQHF,TGTGCCAGCAGCCGGGGAGGGGGCGCAATAGCCAATCAGCCCCAGCATTTT,TRBD1,few,TRBV7-2,TRBJ1-5
CSARQNYNEQFF,TGCAGTGCTAGACAGAACTACAATGAGCAGTTCTTC,-,many,TRBV20-1,TRBJ2-1
CSVEHVGGANYGYTF,TGCAGCGTGGAGCATGTAGGGGGAGCTAACTATGGCTACACCTTC,-,-,TRBV29-1,TRBJ1-2
CASSEPDSESPLHF,TGCGCCAGCAGTGAACCGGACAGTGAATCACCCCTCCACTTT,-,few,TRBV10-2,TRBJ1-6